These T cell receptor beta chains were read from a single sample in a study of blood T cells in healthy people across ages. TCRdb ran MiXCR on the 5' RACE reads and lists one entry per CDR3 protein. This table holds 450,000 to 700,000 distinct CDR3 sequences, approximately 25% found once. Sequenced sample: blood. Source of these receptors: a woman between 70 and 85 years old in good health. Each CDR3 is given without its conserved first and last residue. D genes are given only for firm matches.

d_call	v_call	j_call	cdr3_aa
NA	TRBV20-1	TRBJ1-4	SASPPGGDKLF
TRBD2	TRBV5-4	TRBJ2-5	ASSSGLAGDRWETQY
TRBD1	TRBV7-9	TRBJ1-1	ASSLGTGLAF
NA	TRBV6-5	TRBJ2-1	ASSFSGVNEQF
NA	TRBV30	TRBJ1-1	AWSAGNTEAF
NA	TRBV20-1	TRBJ2-5	SLKRGETQY
NA	TRBV29-1	TRBJ2-3	SVEDRRLGGGDTQY
TRBD1	TRBV7-2	TRBJ2-5	ASSYLGQGAGETQY
NA	TRBV7-9	TRBJ2-3	ASSFTGAEDTQY
NA	TRBV2	TRBJ2-5	ASMGRFRLETQY
TRBD2	TRBV6-2/TRBV6-3	TRBJ2-5	ASRRGGQETQY
TRBD2	TRBV20-1	TRBJ2-5	SARTLAGTLQETQY
TRBD1	TRBV2	TRBJ2-6	ASSRQGISSGANVLT
NA	TRBV7-9	TRBJ2-1	ASSPPSRDEQF
TRBD2	TRBV20-1	TRBJ2-5	SASWGGDQY
NA	TRBV29-1	TRBJ2-7	SVEAAGWGSFEQY
TRBD1	TRBV5-1	TRBJ2-2	ASSLGGQGSSTGELF
NA	TRBV20-1	NA	SALPGRSYNEQF
NA	TRBV29-1	TRBJ1-1	SVVMEYLNTEAF
NA	TRBV20-1	TRBJ1-2	SGGANYGYT
NA	TRBV29-1	TRBJ2-5	SVERGLQGETQY
NA	TRBV11-2	TRBJ2-2	ASSSLGGELF
NA	TRBV12-3/TRBV12-4	TRBJ2-5	ASSFSGRGRETQY
TRBD2	TRBV7-6	TRBJ2-1	ASRPGSGGAYNEQF